These T cell receptor beta chains were read from a single sample in a study of T cell repertoires in cytomegalovirus infection. TCRdb reprocessed the reads with MiXCR, giving one entry per CDR3 protein. The table lists 80,000 or so distinct CDR3 sequences, around 25% of them singletons, with approximately 53% in the top ten. Their cognate antigens are unknown. The material sequenced was CD8+ T cells from cultured PBMCs, taken from culture after CMV antigen stimulation. These receptor sequences come from a human donor in good health (CMV status not recorded). Some clones in this sample may be carry-over from other donors' samples. Each CDR3 is given with its conserved first and last residue.

V,length,J,CDR3
TRBV30,12,TRBJ2-7,CASQTDSYEQYF
TRBV4-3,16,TRBJ2-7,CASSQERQGATDEQYF
TRBV9,15,TRBJ2-3,CASSVDGKLTDTQYF
TRBV7-9,15,TRBJ2-5,CASSSHREEIETQYF
TRBV11-2,16,TRBJ2-2,CASSLGSSGSTGELFF
TRBV7-9,13,TRBJ2-7,CASSSTVSYEQYF
TRBV19,15,TRBJ2-1,CASSIDGGSGDEQFF
TRBV11-3,16,TRBJ2-3,CASSFGLAGGTDTQYF
TRBV5-6,18,TRBJ2-2,CASSLQGATPRGTGELFF
TRBV9,18,TRBJ2-2,CASSLGQVPLTNTGELFF
TRBV11-3,17,TRBJ2-5,CASSPGQGAPLAETQYF
TRBV4-2,15,TRBJ2-3,CASSFRPGEPDTQYF
TRBV5-1,14,TRBJ1-2,CASSLAPGEDGYTF
TRBV30,14,TRBJ1-1,CAWSGSPGGTEAFF
TRBV7-9,13,TRBJ1-2,CASSLETGDGYTF
TRBV27,15,TRBJ1-2,CASSEDRAVNYGYTF
TRBV6-5,13,TRBJ1-5,CASSVTSLQPQHF
TRBV2,17,TRBJ1-6,CASRGEVVSSYNSPLHF
TRBV11-1,13,TRBJ2-7,CASSFEQLYEQYF
TRBV7-2,11,TRBJ1-6,CASTGGSPLHF
TRBV5-6,20,TRBJ2-4,CASSLAGIAGGSFAKNIQYF
TRBV13,16,TRBJ2-2,CASSLGTGKNTGELFF
TRBV5-1,14,TRBJ1-2,CASSLGSSWDGYTF
TRBV30,13,TRBJ2-7,CAWSGASGDEQYF
TRBV12-3/TRBV12-4,12,TRBJ2-3,CASSLHTDTQYF
TRBV27,19,TRBJ2-4,CASSFGPTGQGLAKNIQYF
TRBV25-1,15,TRBJ2-3,CASSDDRASTDTQYF
TRBV11-2,15,TRBJ2-5,CASSSLGLAGETQYF
TRBV5-1,16,TRBJ2-3,CASSQTSGDRTDTQYF
TRBV12-3/TRBV12-4,13,TRBJ1-1,CASSKQGATEAFF
TRBV9,18,TRBJ1-6,CASSPRRDGTAYNSPLHF
TRBV4-3,15,TRBJ1-2,CASSQGQRDIYGYTF
TRBV5-1,15,TRBJ2-3,CASSRGERRADTQYF
TRBV2,15,TRBJ2-2,CASRKWGLNTGELFF
TRBV29-1,16,TRBJ2-1,CSVEGVRQGVYNEQFF
TRBV7-9,12,TRBJ1-1,CASSQGVTEAFF
TRBV4-1,13,TRBJ2-5,CASREGSEETQYF